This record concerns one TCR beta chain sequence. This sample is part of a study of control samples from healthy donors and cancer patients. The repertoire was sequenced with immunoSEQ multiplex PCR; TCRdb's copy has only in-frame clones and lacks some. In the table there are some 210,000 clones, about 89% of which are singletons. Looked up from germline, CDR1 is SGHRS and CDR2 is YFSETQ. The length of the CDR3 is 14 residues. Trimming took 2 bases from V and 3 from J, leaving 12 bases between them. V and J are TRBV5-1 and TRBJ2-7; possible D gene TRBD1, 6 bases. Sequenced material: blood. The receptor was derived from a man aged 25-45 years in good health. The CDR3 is CASSFLRGGYEQYF. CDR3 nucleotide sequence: TGCGCCAGCAGCTTCCTCAGGGGTGGCTACGAGCAGTACTTC.